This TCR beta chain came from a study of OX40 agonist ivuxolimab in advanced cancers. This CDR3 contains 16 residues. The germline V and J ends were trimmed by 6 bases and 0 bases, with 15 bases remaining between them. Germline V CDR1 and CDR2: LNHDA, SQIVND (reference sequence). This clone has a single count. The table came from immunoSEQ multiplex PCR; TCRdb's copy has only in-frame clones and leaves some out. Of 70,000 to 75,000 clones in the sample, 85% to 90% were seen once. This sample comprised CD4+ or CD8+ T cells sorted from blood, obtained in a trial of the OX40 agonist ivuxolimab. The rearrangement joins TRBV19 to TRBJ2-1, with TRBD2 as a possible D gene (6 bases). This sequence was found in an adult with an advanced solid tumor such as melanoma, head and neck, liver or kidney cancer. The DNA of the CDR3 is TGTGCCAGTAGGGACCCGGGACTCCACTCCTACAATGAGCAGTTCTTC. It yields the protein CASRDPGLHSYNEQFF.